This record looks at one TCR beta chain sequence and its context. Its specificity is not known. These data belong to a study of T cell responses to AZD1222 COVID-19 vaccine. Profiled with immunoSEQ multiplex PCR; TCRdb holds only in-frame clones, not every one. This sample has around 71,000 clones, with 80% found just once. Pooling covered second doses at about 4 or about 12 weeks. Study-level findings and limits: AZD1222 recipients seropositive at baseline numbered only 5 to 7. The study reported that nearly half of spike-specific TCRs target unmutated variant regions. CD4 TCRs linked to vaccination spanned spike, dominating at 160-218 and 743-854.

The clonotype was recovered from an adult who received the AZD1222 COVID-19 vaccine. The material was peripheral blood, obtained 28 days after the second AZD1222 dose.

In nucleotides, the CDR3 is TGTGCCTGGAGTTCGGACAGCAATCAGCCCCAGCATTTT. Protein sequence: CAWSSDSNQPQHF. The chain joins TRBV30 to TRBJ1-5; D is uncertain. This CDR3 contains 13 residues. Germline CDR1 GTSNPN, CDR2 SVGIG (reference sequence). V gave up 2 bases and J gave up 1 base, with 6 bases separating them.